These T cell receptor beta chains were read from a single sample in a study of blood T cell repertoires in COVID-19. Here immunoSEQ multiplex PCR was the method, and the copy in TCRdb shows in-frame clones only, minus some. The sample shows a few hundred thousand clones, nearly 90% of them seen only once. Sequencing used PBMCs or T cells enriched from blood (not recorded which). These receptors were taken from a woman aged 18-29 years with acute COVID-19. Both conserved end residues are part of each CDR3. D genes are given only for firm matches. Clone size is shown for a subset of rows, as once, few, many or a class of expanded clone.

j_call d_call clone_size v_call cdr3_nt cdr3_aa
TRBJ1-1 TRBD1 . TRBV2 TGTGCCAGCAGGTGGACAGGAACGAACACTGAAGCTTTCTTT CASRWTGTNTEAFF
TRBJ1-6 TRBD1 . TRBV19 TGTGCCAGTAGTGGTCAGGGGGGTAATAATTCACCCCTCCACTTT CASSGQGGNNSPLHF
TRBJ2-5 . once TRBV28 TGTGCCAGCAGGGCACAGGGGAGGGAGACCCAGTACTTC CASRAQGRETQYF
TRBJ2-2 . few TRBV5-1 TGCGCCAGCAGCTTCGGGTATAACAGGGACACCGGGGAGCTGTTTTTT CASSFGYNRDTGELFF
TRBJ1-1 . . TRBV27 TGTGCCAGCAGTCCCCCCGGAGGGGCGATGGGGTGGGACACTGAAGCTTTCTTT CASSPPGGAMGWDTEAFF
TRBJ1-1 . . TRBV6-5 TGTGCCAGCAGTTACTCGAAGGAGACTGAAGCTTTCTTT CASSYSKETEAFF
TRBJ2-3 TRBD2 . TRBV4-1 TGCGCCAGCAGCCAACAACCGGGACTACACACAGATACGCAGTATTTT CASSQQPGLHTDTQYF
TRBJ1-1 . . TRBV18 TGTGCCAGCTCACCGGAAGGGAGCCTCACTGAAGCTTTCTTT CASSPEGSLTEAFF
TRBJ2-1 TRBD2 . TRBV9 TGTGCCAGCAGCGTAGGACTAGCGGGAGAAATGGGCTACAATGAGCAGTTCTTC CASSVGLAGEMGYNEQFF
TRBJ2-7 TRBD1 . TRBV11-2 TGTGCCAGCAGCTTAGGAGGGACAGCGACCGTCTACGAGCAGTACTTC CASSLGGTATVYEQYF
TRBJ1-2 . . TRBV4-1 TGCGCCAGCAGCCAAGCCGATAGTGACACAAACTATGGCTACACCTTC CASSQADSDTNYGYTF
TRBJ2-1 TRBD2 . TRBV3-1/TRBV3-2 TGTGCCAGCAGCCATACTAGCGGGAGTCGGGTAAATGAGCAGTTCTTC CASSHTSGSRVNEQFF
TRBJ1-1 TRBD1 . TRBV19 TGTGCCAGTAGTCCAGACAGGGGAAGAGAAGCTTTCTTT CASSPDRGREAFF
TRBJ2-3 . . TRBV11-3 TGTGCCAGCAGCTTCTTGGAAGAAAGTAGCTCAGATACGCAGTATTTT CASSFLEESSSDTQYF
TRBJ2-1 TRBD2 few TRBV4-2 TGTGCCAGCAGCCAAGGGGTACTAGCGGGAGATAATGAGCAGTTCTTC CASSQGVLAGDNEQFF
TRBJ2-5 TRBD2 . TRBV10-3 TGTGCCATCAAAGCGGGAGCCGACCAAGAGACCCAGTACTTC CAIKAGADQETQYF
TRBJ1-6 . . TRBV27 TGTGCCAGCAGTTGTCCGACTCTATCGGTCTCCTATAATTCACCCCTCCACTTT CASSCPTLSVSYNSPLHF
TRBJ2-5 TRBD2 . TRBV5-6 TGTGCCAGCAGCCTGCTCCCGACTAGCGTGGAGACCCAGTACTTC CASSLLPTSVETQYF
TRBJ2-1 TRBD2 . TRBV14 TGTGCCAGCAGCCAAGATGGACCAAGCGGGAGGGGGAGCTCCTACAATGAGCAGTTCTTC CASSQDGPSGRGSSYNEQFF
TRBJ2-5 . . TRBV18 TGTGCCAGCTCACTCCGTAGACACGGAAAAGAGACCCAGTACTTC CASSLRRHGKETQYF
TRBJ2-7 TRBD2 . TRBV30 TGTGCCTGGAGCGGCGGGACTAGCGGAGCCTACGAGCAGTACTTC CAWSGGTSGAYEQYF
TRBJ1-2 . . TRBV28 TGTGCCAGCAGTTTAAGCTACAATGACAGGACCCCAGCACTCTTC CASSLSYNDRTPALF
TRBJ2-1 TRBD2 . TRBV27 TGTGCCAGCAGTTCCTCTAGCGCGGGAGACGAAGGCGACGATGAGCAGTTCTTC CASSSSSAGDEGDDEQFF
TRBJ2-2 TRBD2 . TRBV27 TGTGCCAGCAGTTTCCATCCGGGGGGGGCGGGGGAAACCGGGGAGCTGTTTTTT CASSFHPGGAGETGELFF
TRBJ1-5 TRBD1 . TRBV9 TGTGCCAGCAGCGGGGGACAGGGCAATCAGCCCCAGCATTTT CASSGGQGNQPQHF
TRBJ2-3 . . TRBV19 TGTGCCAGTACGAATAGGGGCGCAGATACGCAGTATTTT CASTNRGADTQYF